One and the same sample provided the 15 T cell receptor beta chains below, sequenced in a study of T cell responses to AZD1222 COVID-19 vaccine (dated by TCRdb to the early 2020s). Library generation was performed with the immunoSEQ multiplex PCR assay. The table was pulled from immuneACCESS by TCRdb, which kept in-frame rearrangements only. Such tables lose some clones; where checked, under half of the loss comes from unresolved V genes, and the rest has no known cause. In this sample the table shows over 70,000 clones, approximately 92% of which occur a single time. The biggest ten clones account for about 9% of the sample. The sample's time point, from its label and the paper: about 28 days (+/-7) after the second vaccine dose. Sequenced here: peripheral blood, sampled 28 days after the second AZD1222 dose. These receptors originate from an adult who received the AZD1222 COVID-19 vaccine.

The V gene is TRBV5-4, the J gene TRBJ2-5; TRBD2 matches at 9 bases. The trim removed 2 bases at V and 7 bases at J, leaving 6 bases unmatched. The length of the CDR3 is 14 residues. The germline CDR1 and CDR2 sequences are SGHNT and YYREEE (reference sequence). The CDR3 DNA reads TGTGCCAGCAGCTTCGGCGGGGGGGCCGGGACCCAGTACTTC. Translated: CASSFGGGAGTQYF.

The chain joins TRBV28 to TRBJ2-7, with D maybe TRBD2 (6 bases). Germline CDR1 reads MDHEN; CDR2 reads SYDVKM. The CDR3 length is 13 residues. V was trimmed by 8 bases and J by 4 bases, leaving 15 bases between them. CDR3: CASRGTPIYEQYF. In DNA form, the CDR3 reads TGTGCCAGCCGCGGGACCCCGATATACGAGCAGTACTTC.

The chain couples TRBV7-2 to TRBJ1-5; D not certain. This CDR3 is built from 13 residues. Trimming stripped 5 bases from V and 5 bases from J, with 10 bases between. Germline V gene lookup returns CDR1 SGHTA and CDR2 FQGNSA. The CDR3 nucleotides read TGTGCCAGCAGCCGTGACACATATCAGCCCCAGCATTTT. This encodes CASSRDTYQPQHF.

V gene TRBV20-1 combines with J gene TRBJ1-5; no clear D gene. Trimming removed 3 bases at V and 2 bases at J, with 11 bases between. This CDR3 is 14 amino acids long. The V gene's germline CDR1 is DFQATT and CDR2 SNEGSKA (reference sequence). The CDR3 DNA follows: TGCAGTGCTAGTGTAGGTGGTGGCAATCAGCCCCAGCATTTT. Its translation is CSASVGGGNQPQHF.

This chain links TRBV6-1 with TRBJ1-4; D possibly corresponds to TRBD1 (5 bases). The CDR3 length is 16 residues. Germline V CDR1 and CDR2: MNHNS, SASEGT. V shed 4 bases and J shed 7 bases, with 19 bases lying between them. CDR3 amino acids: CASSGAPTGSGEKLFF. The CDR3 DNA sequence: TGTGCCAGCAGTGGGGCACCAACAGGATCAGGTGAAAAACTGTTTTTT.

The V gene is TRBV27, the J gene TRBJ2-5; 11 bases line up with TRBD1. CDR1 and CDR2 from the germline V gene are MNHEY and SMNVEV (reference sequence). The CDR3 runs 16 residues. The V gene end was trimmed by 5 bases and the J gene end by 5 bases; junction bases not matched to a gene: 10. CDR3 bases: TGTGCCAGCAGTACCCCCGGACAGGGGGCTTGGGAGACCCAGTACTTC. Its protein product is CASSTPGQGAWETQYF.

V is TRBV6-1 and J is TRBJ2-5; D possibly matches TRBD1 or TRBD2 (5 bases each). Between the trimmed V and J ends, which lost 3 bases and 2 bases, there was a span of 13 bases. Germline-derived CDR1 and CDR2 are MNHNS and SASEGT. The CDR3 consists of 15 residues. The CDR3 coding sequence is TGTGCCAGCAGTGAGGTACGGGGCAGGCAAGAGACCCAGTACTTC. Encoded protein: CASSEVRGRQETQYF.

The J gene is TRBJ2-1, the V gene TRBV6-4; tentatively, D is TRBD1 or TRBD2 (5 bases each). Germline V gene lookup returns CDR1 MRHNA and CDR2 SNTAGT. There are 16 residues in the CDR3. Trimming cost V 0 bases and J 4 bases, with 13 bases left between them. Here the CDR3 DNA reads TGTGCCAGCAGTGACTCGAGGGGTTCCCTTTACAATGAGCAGTTCTTC. Translation: CASSDSRGSLYNEQFF.

The V and J genes are TRBV30 and TRBJ1-1; D perhaps matches TRBD1 (6 bases). V lost 5 bases and J lost 0, with 28 bases in between. Germline assignment: CDR1 GTSNPN and CDR2 SVGIG (reference sequence). The CDR3 runs to 19 residues. The CDR3 nucleotides are TGTGCCTGGGGTACCTCTGATGGGGGGACTGGGACAATGAACACTGAAGCTTTCTTT. It specifies CAWGTSDGGTGTMNTEAFF.

This clone was recorded once. This chain links TRBV5-1 with TRBJ1-5, with D perhaps TRBD1 (5 bases). This CDR3 is 15 amino acids long. CDR1 and CDR2 (germline): SGHRS, YFSETQ. Trimming pared 0 bases from V and 3 bases from J, leaving 10 bases between. The DNA for the CDR3 is TGCGCCAGCAGCTTGGCGGGGGAAAACAATCAGCCCCAGCATTTT. As protein: CASSLAGENNQPQHF. The variable domain in full, completed from reference TRBV5-1 and TRBJ1-5, reads KAGVTQTPRYLIKTRGQQVTLSCSPISGHRSVSWYQQTPGQGLQFLFEYFSETQRNKGNFPGRFSGRQFSNSRSEMNVSTLELGDSALYLCASSLAGENNQPQHFGDGTRLSIL.

A few counts support this clone. The chain is built from TRBV20-1 and TRBJ2-2; D perhaps matches TRBD1 (5 bases). Germline lookup yields CDR1 DFQATT and CDR2 SNEGSKA (reference sequence). The CDR3 is made up of 13 amino acids. V was cut by 3 bases and J by 7 bases, with 12 bases left in between. CDR3 amino acids: CSASQGWVGELFF. CDR3 coding DNA: TGCAGTGCTAGTCAGGGTTGGGTCGGGGAGCTGTTTTTT.

This clone was picked up a small number of times. The J gene is TRBJ1-5, the V gene TRBV6-1; 7 bases are shared with TRBD1. This CDR3 is built from 15 residues. J gave up 4 bases and V 3 bases, and 6 bases lay outside the gene matches. Per germline, CDR1 MNHNS and CDR2 SASEGT. DNA of the CDR3: TGTGCCAGCAGTGACCGACCAGGGGGGAATCAGCCCCAGCATTTT. Translating it yields CASSDRPGGNQPQHF.

To note about this clone: The sample holds other DNA sequences that translate to the same CDR3. This chain joins TRBV18 and TRBJ1-2; 9 bases are a match to TRBD1. The germline V gene has CDR1 KGHSH and CDR2 LQKENI. The length of the CDR3 is 13 residues. The junction had 4 bases not matched to a gene; V was cut back by 6 bases and J by 5 bases. In DNA form, the CDR3 reads TGTGCCAGCTCTCCAGGACAGGGGTATGGCTACACCTTC. As protein: CASSPGQGYGYTF.

The rearrangement links TRBV18 to TRBJ2-4; D remains ambiguous. V was pared by 1 base and J by 0 bases, with 4 bases between. Germline V CDR1 and CDR2: KGHSH, LQKENI. The CDR3 has 14 amino acids. CDR3 DNA sequence: TGTGCCAGCTCACCACAGGGAGCCAAAAACATTCAGTACTTC. Translation gives CASSPQGAKNIQYF.

V gene TRBV15 combines with J gene TRBJ1-5; D uncertain. There are 12 residues in the CDR3. Trimming cost V 1 base and J 7 bases, with 5 bases left between them. Germline CDR1 and CDR2: LNHNV and YYDKDF (reference sequence). DNA of the CDR3: TGTGCCACCAGCAGAGTCTTACAGCCCCAGCATTTT. Residues: CATSRVLQPQHF.